The 21 T cell receptor beta chains below all came from one sample that was sequenced in a study of T cells in Graves' hyperthyroidism and ophthalmopathy. Amplification of TCR beta CDR3 regions was performed using RNA transcripts as template. RT-PCR in the first round (using the HTBI primer set) targeted the TCR CDR3. MiXCR was run by TCRdb on the multiplex PCR reads, yielding one entry per CDR3 protein. The table has about 420,000 distinct CDR3 sequences, less than 20% seen once; the top ten hold approximately 8%. The sequencing input was blood. The receptor source for this set is a woman younger than 30 with Graves' hyperthyroidism.

The sample holds many counts of this clonotype. The chain links TRBV11-3 to TRBJ1-6; weak D call: TRBD1 (5 bases). V shed 6 bases and J shed 10 bases, with 19 bases lying between them. The CDR3 contains 15 residues. Germline V gene data show CDR1 as SGHNT and CDR2 as YENEEA. The CDR3 spells CASSQLGTGRSPLHF. CDR3 sequence (DNA): TGTGCCAGCAGTCAACTCGGGACTGGTCGATCACCCCTCCACTTT.

This clonotype was picked up many times. The chain employs TRBV10-3 and TRBJ1-2; D perhaps matches TRBD1 (5 bases). The CDR3 runs to 13 residues. V dropped 1 base and J dropped 8 bases, with 11 bases sitting between them. Germline assignment: CDR1 ENHRY and CDR2 SYGVKD. CDR3 region: CAISELRGKGYTF. CDR3 in DNA: TGTGCCATCAGTGAGTTGCGGGGGAAAGGCTACACCTTC.

V and J are TRBV9 and TRBJ2-5; 8 bases are a match to TRBD2. With V trimmed by 3 bases and J by 5 bases, 9 bases remained unmatched. Germline CDR1 reads SGDLS; CDR2 reads YYNGEE. This CDR3 spans 15 amino acids. The CDR3 protein is CASSESSGGLETQYF. DNA for the CDR3: TGTGCCAGCAGCGAATCCTCGGGGGGGCTGGAGACCCAGTACTTC.

This clonotype was seen many times. The J gene is TRBJ2-7, the V gene TRBV12-3 or TRBV12-4, with D maybe TRBD2 (6 bases). V dropped 6 bases and J dropped 3 bases, with 12 bases sitting between them. The CDR3 spans 13 residues. In nucleotides, the CDR3 is TGTGCCAGCAGCCTCGGGAGCTTCTACGAGCAGTACTTC. It translates to CASSLGSFYEQYF.

The sample holds many counts of this clonotype. Written as DNA, the CDR3 is TGTGCCACCGCCGGGCGCCAAGCGGAATCCTACAATGAGCAGTTCTTC. Its translation: CATAGRQAESYNEQFF. The rearrangement links TRBV10-3 to TRBJ2-1, with D maybe TRBD2 (5 bases). V was shortened by 10 bases and J by 1 base, with 20 bases between the two germline ends. CDR3 length: 16 amino acids. Germline V gene data show CDR1 as ENHRY and CDR2 as SYGVKD.

This clonotype occurred many times. The chain combines TRBV3-1 with TRBJ1-2; TRBD1 matches at 8 bases. CDR1 is LGHDT and CDR2 is YNNKEL in the germline V gene (reference sequence). The V and J ends lost 0 bases and 5 bases, in that order; junction bases with no gene match: 8. The CDR3 runs to 16 residues. The CDR3 protein is CASSQELAGGWYGYTF. CDR3 sequence (DNA): TGTGCCAGCAGCCAAGAGTTGGCAGGGGGCTGGTATGGCTACACCTTC.

At least ten counts were recorded for this clonotype. The chain is built from TRBV27 and TRBJ2-3; 7 nucleotides match TRBD2. CDR3 length: 15 residues. The junction had 6 bases not matched to a gene; V was cut back by 2 bases and J by 4 bases. Germline-derived CDR1 and CDR2 are MNHEY and SMNVEV (reference sequence). This CDR3 reads CASSLATSYADTQYF. The CDR3 DNA reads as TGTGCCAGCAGTTTAGCGACTAGCTACGCAGATACGCAGTATTTT.

The sample holds many counts of this clonotype. V and J are TRBV3-1 and TRBJ2-7, with 10 positions matching TRBD1. J gave up 6 bases and V 1 base, and 6 bases lay outside the gene matches. Per the germline V gene, CDR1 is LGHDT and CDR2 is YNNKEL (reference sequence). This CDR3 is built from 15 residues. DNA of the CDR3: TGTGCCAGCAGCCAAGTCGGGACAGGGGTACTCGAGCAGTACTTC. Translated: CASSQVGTGVLEQYF.

This clonotype was observed a few times. This sequence joins TRBV6-5 and TRBJ2-3; a weak D match, TRBD1 (5 bases). CDR3 length equals 15 residues. Germline values: CDR1 MNHEY, CDR2 SVGAGI. With 0 bases removed from V and 0 bases from J, the gap between germline ends came to 7 bases. This chain's CDR3 is CASSYSRQSTDTQYF. The CDR3 DNA reads TGTGCCAGCAGTTACTCCAGACAGAGCACAGATACGCAGTATTTT.

Notes on this clonotype: This may be a read error: a much more frequent sequence differs by one nucleotide. The V and J genes are TRBV6-2 or TRBV6-3 and TRBJ1-5, with 8 bases aligning to TRBD1. The V gene end was trimmed by 6 bases and the J gene end by 6 bases; junction bases not matched to a gene: 4. Per germline, CDR1 MNHEY and CDR2 SVGEGT. The CDR3 has 13 amino acids. The CDR3: CASRPQGVQPQHF. As DNA, the CDR3 is TGTGCCAGCAGGCCACAGGGGGTTCAGCCCCAGCATTTT.

The chain links TRBV11-2 to TRBJ1-6; TRBD1 is a possible D gene (5 bases). V lost 4 bases and J 7 bases, leaving 14 bases between the germline ends. This CDR3 has 15 residues. The germline gives CDR1 SGHAT, CDR2 FQNNGV. The CDR3 loop is CASSWGRQSNSPLHF. In nucleotides, the CDR3 is TGTGCCAGCAGCTGGGGTAGACAGTCAAATTCACCCCTCCACTTT.

The chain combines TRBV5-1 with TRBJ2-1, with 13 positions matching TRBD2. Germline V lookup: CDR1 SGHRS, CDR2 YFSETQ. This CDR3 spans 15 amino acids. The V and J ends lost 3 bases and 8 bases, in that order; junction bases with no gene match: 5. The CDR3 DNA sequence: TGCGCCAGCAGCTCCGGGACTAGCGGGAATGATGAGCAGTTCTTC. Residues: CASSSGTSGNDEQFF.

The chain has TRBV9 and TRBJ1-6; D gene uncertain. Germline CDR1 is SGDLS and CDR2 is YYNGEE. V was clipped by 2 bases and J by 9 bases, with 12 bases between them. CDR3 size: 14 residues. The CDR3 loop reads CASSVDPVGSPLHF. In DNA, the CDR3 is TGTGCCAGCAGCGTGGACCCGGTGGGTTCACCCCTCCACTTT.

A few counts support this clonotype. The genes are TRBV11-2 and TRBJ2-2; D could derive from TRBD1 or TRBD2 (5 bases each). The length of the CDR3 is 20 residues. In germline, CDR1 is SGHAT, CDR2 FQNNGV. V lost 1 base, J lost 3 bases, and 24 bases lay in between. The CDR3 spells CASSLVVTGGRSPYTGELFF. The CDR3 DNA is TGTGCCAGCAGCTTAGTCGTCACAGGAGGCCGCAGTCCGTACACCGGGGAGCTGTTTTTT. The full variable domain, rest sourced from reference TRBV11-2 and TRBJ2-2, is EAGVAQSPRYKIIEKRQSVAFWCNPISGHATLYWYQQILGQGPKLLIQFQNNGVVDDSQLPKDRFSAERLKGVDSTLKIQPAKLEDSAVYLCASSLVVTGGRSPYTGELFFGEGSRLTVL.

This clonotype was seen only a few times. The J gene is TRBJ2-3, the V gene TRBV7-3; 10 bases fit TRBD2. The junction had 10 bases not matched to a gene; V was cut back by 4 bases and J by 3 bases. Germline CDR1 and CDR2: SGHTA and FQGTGA. CDR3 length equals 17 residues. CDR3 in amino acids: CASSSRASGSFTDTQYF. The DNA of the CDR3 is TGTGCCAGCAGCTCTCGGGCTAGCGGGAGTTTTACAGATACGCAGTATTTT.

There are many counts of this clonotype. This chain uses TRBV6-2 or TRBV6-3 with TRBJ2-3; 10 nucleotides agree with TRBD2. V shed 6 bases, J shed 3 bases, and the junction held 15 bases outside the gene matches. The V gene's germline CDR1 is MNHEY and CDR2 SVGEGT. The length of the CDR3 is 18 residues. The CDR3 nucleotides are TGTGCCAGCAGCCCCCTTTCTCAGCGGGGGGGCAGGACAGATACGCAGTATTTT. It yields the protein CASSPLSQRGGRTDTQYF.

In its sample, this clonotype was seen many times. CDR3 in DNA: TGTGCCTGGAGTTGGACAGAGTTGAATGAAAAACTGTTTTTT. Amino acid sequence: CAWSWTELNEKLFF. The chain carries TRBV30 and TRBJ1-4, with D perhaps TRBD1 (6 bases). With 2 bases removed from V and 5 bases from J, the gap between germline ends came to 12 bases. CDR1 and CDR2 (germline): GTSNPN, SVGIG (reference sequence). CDR3 length equals 14 residues.

This clonotype was seen more than once but under ten times. The gene calls are TRBV7-8 and TRBJ2-3, with 10 positions matching TRBD2. The germline CDR1 and CDR2 sequences are SGHVS and FQNEAQ. The CDR3 covers 16 residues. V lost 5 bases and J lost 4; bases outside the gene matches: 9. CDR3 nucleotide sequence: TGTGCCAGCAGCCCACGACTAGCGGGCCCCGCAGATACGCAGTATTTT. Translating gives CASSPRLAGPADTQYF. Full variable domain (outside the CDR3, taken from reference TRBV7-8 and TRBJ2-3): GAGVSQSPRYKVAKRGQDVALRCDPISGHVSLFWYQQALGQGPEFLTYFQNEAQLDKSGLPSDRFFAERPEGSVSTLKIQRTQQEDSAVYLCASSPRLAGPADTQYFGPGTRLTVL.

This clonotype was observed at least ten times. This sequence joins TRBV2 and TRBJ1-4; TRBD1 aligns across 12 bases. The CDR3 loop spans 14 amino acids. Germline loops: CDR1 SNHLY, CDR2 FYNNEI. With V trimmed by 6 bases and J by 10 bases, 6 bases remained unmatched. The CDR3 spells CASRGTGGFGKLFF. CDR3 DNA: TGTGCCAGCAGAGGGACAGGGGGCTTTGGAAAACTGTTTTTT.

The CDR3 spells CAWRGDSSNEQFF. In DNA form, the CDR3 reads TGTGCCTGGAGGGGGGACAGTAGCAATGAGCAGTTCTTC. The gene calls are TRBV30 and TRBJ2-1; 7 bases are shared with TRBD1. CDR1 and CDR2 from the germline V gene are GTSNPN and SVGIG (reference sequence). J was trimmed by 6 bases and V by 3 bases; bases with no gene match: 5. The CDR3 has 13 residues.

This clonotype was counted at least ten times. CDR3 bases: TGTGCCAGCAGATTGACAGGGAACACTGAAGCTTTCTTT. This encodes CASRLTGNTEAFF. This sequence joins TRBV7-3 and TRBJ1-1, with a possible D match to TRBD1 (6 bases). The CDR3 runs 13 residues. V was clipped by 6 bases and J by 1 base, with 9 bases between them. The V gene's germline CDR1 is SGHTA and CDR2 FQGTGA.